This T cell receptor beta chain was retrieved from a study of post-analysis software for immune sequencing data. Study-level background: Multiple sclerosis in the patients followed relapsing-remitting, secondary progressive and progressive-relapsing courses.

As concerns this clonotype: Its antigen remains unidentified.

Unique molecular identifiers were present in the TCR beta cDNA libraries. From approximately 0.95 to 9.8 million T cells, roughly 530,000 cDNA molecules were obtained. Via MiXCR, TCRdb re-called the PCR reads, giving one row per CDR3 protein. The sample holds some 690,000 distinct CDR3 sequences, around 27% seen once. Germline CDR1 reads SQVTM; CDR2 reads ANQGSEA. V shed 6 bases, J shed 7 bases, and the junction held 7 bases outside the gene matches. The CDR3 consists of 15 residues. Broader study findings: Multiple sclerosis was associated with a significant reduction in normalized Chao1 diversity relative to controls. Samples made in the same batch grouped tightly together by F measure. Five or six TRBV segments were significantly more frequent in patients than in controls. TRBV5-6, TRBV5-1 and TRBV20-1 were among these segments.

The specimen was blood. The TCR was taken from a girl under 18 with multiple sclerosis. V and J are TRBV29-1 and TRBJ2-1, with 15 positions matching TRBD2. This CDR3 is CSVGTSGGPRNEQFF. The CDR3 DNA follows: TGCAGCGTCGGGACTAGCGGGGGGCCGAGGAATGAGCAGTTCTTC.